The 5 T cell receptor beta chains listed next were all sequenced from one sample in a study of vaccination and CD4 T cells after COVID-19. Sequenced with the Oncomine TCR Beta short-read assay was DNA taken from cultured CD4+ T cells. Via MiXCR, TCRdb re-called the PCR reads, giving one row per CDR3 protein. Of about 10,000 distinct CDR3 sequences in the sample, around a quarter are singletons; the top ten hold around 24%. The treatment here: approximately nine-day PBMC culture with coronavirus spike peptide pools or control peptides (ViraFEST assay). These receptors lack a known antigen. The sequencing here drew on CD4+ T cells from blood, cultured in vitro, taken before SARS-CoV-2 vaccination. The receptors were gathered from a human donor who received a COVID-19 vaccine.

The chain links TRBV6-1 to TRBJ2-1; 9 nucleotides line up with TRBD1. The CDR3 has 16 residues. After removal of 8 bases from V and 6 bases from J, the junction contained 14 bases not matched to a gene. Germline CDR1 MNHNS, CDR2 SASEGT. The CDR3 protein is CASRNTGTGLGNEQFF. The CDR3 DNA reads as TGTGCCAGCCGAAATACCGGGACAGGGTTAGGCAATGAGCAGTTCTTC.

J is TRBJ2-5 and V is TRBV20-1; 10 nucleotides align to TRBD2. Germline CDR1 reads DFQATT; CDR2 reads SNEGSKA (reference sequence). Losses at the gene ends were 3 bases for V and 4 bases for J; bases not matched to a gene: 11. This CDR3 has 16 amino acids. The DNA of the CDR3 is TGCAGTGCTAGGAGGAACCCTAGCGGGGGAGGAGAGACCCAGTACTTC. Protein product: CSARRNPSGGGETQYF.

This rearrangement joins TRBV7-6 to TRBJ1-6; D may be TRBD1 (6 bases). The CDR3 runs to 15 residues. V was pared by 5 bases and J by 10 bases, with 18 bases between. In germline, CDR1 is SGHVS, CDR2 FNYEAQ. CDR3 protein: CASSRGLRGGSPLHF. CDR3 nucleotide sequence: TGTGCCAGCAGCAGGGGCCTGAGGGGGGGCTCACCCCTCCACTTT.

The chain links TRBV7-2 to TRBJ1-1; 9 nucleotides line up with TRBD1. The V and J ends lost 4 bases and 0 bases, in that order; junction bases with no gene match: 6. This CDR3 spans 16 amino acids. Germline V gene lookup returns CDR1 SGHTA and CDR2 FQGNSA. The CDR3 region has the DNA TGTGCCAGCAGCTACACAGGGGGCACCTTGAACACTGAAGCTTTCTTT. Its translation: CASSYTGGTLNTEAFF.

There are a few counts of this clonotype. V gene TRBV9 combines with J gene TRBJ1-1, with D perhaps TRBD1 (5 bases). CDR1 and CDR2 (germline): SGDLS, YYNGEE. V was trimmed by 0 bases and J by 4 bases, leaving 13 bases between them. The CDR3 runs to 15 residues. The CDR3 loop is CASSVDGGRGTEAFF. The CDR3 bases are TGTGCCAGCAGCGTAGATGGGGGTAGGGGCACTGAAGCTTTCTTT. Supplemented by reference TRBV9 and TRBJ1-1, the full variable domain reads DSGVTQTPKHLITATGQRVTLRCSPRSGDLSVYWYQQSLDQGLQFLIQYYNGEERAKGNILERFSAQQFPDLHSELNLSSLELGDSALYFCASSVDGGRGTEAFFGQGTRLTVV.